Following are 19 T cell receptor beta chains from one sample sequenced in a study of human thymus T cells. It was from resections taken during corrective heart surgery that the thymus tissue came. The repertoire was sequenced with immunoSEQ multiplex PCR; TCRdb's copy has only in-frame clones and lacks some. The repertoire holds roughly 120,000 clones, with about 94% as singletons. Material: thymus tissue. These receptors came from a boy under two years old with a congenital heart defect but otherwise immunologically healthy.

The rearrangement uses TRBV30 and TRBJ2-6, with D perhaps being TRBD1 or TRBD2 (5 bases each). Trimming removed 0 bases from V and 0 bases from J, with 12 bases in between. There are 17 residues in the CDR3. From germline, CDR1 is GTSNPN and CDR2 SVGIG (reference sequence). The CDR3 region has the DNA TGTGCCTGGAGTGTAGGGACCCCGTTCTCTGGGGCCAACGTCCTGACTTTC. It codes for CAWSVGTPFSGANVLTF.

Here the CDR3 reads CASSYNYEQYF. The CDR3 DNA reads TGTGCCAGCAGTTACAACTACGAGCAGTACTTC. The rearrangement links TRBV28 to TRBJ2-7; no clear D. The V end lost 4 bases, the J end lost 3 bases, and 4 bases lay between the germline ends. The CDR3 spans 11 residues. Germline V lookup: CDR1 MDHEN, CDR2 SYDVKM.

The chain links TRBV11-3 to TRBJ1-3; possible D gene TRBD1, 5 bases. V shed 5 bases and J shed 7 bases, with 12 bases lying between them. The CDR3 is 13 residues long. Germline V gene data show CDR1 as SGHNT and CDR2 as YENEEA. The CDR3 region has the DNA TGTGCCAGCAGCCGCGTGTGGGGGAACACCATATATTTT. Translating it yields CASSRVWGNTIYF.

V gene TRBV5-6 combines with J gene TRBJ1-1; 8 nucleotides line up with TRBD1. CDR1 SGHDT and CDR2 YYEEEE come from the germline V gene. Unmatched junction bases numbered 6, after V lost 3 bases and J lost 5 bases. The CDR3 loop spans 14 amino acids. The CDR3 region has the DNA TGTGCCAGCAGCTCCCAGGGGGCGGGGACTGAAGCTTTCTTT. Translated: CASSSQGAGTEAFF.

The chain has TRBV11-3 and TRBJ2-1; perhaps TRBD2 as D (7 bases). The CDR3 extends over 12 amino acids. The germline V gene has CDR1 SGHNT and CDR2 YENEEA. The germline V and J ends were trimmed by 6 bases and 7 bases, with 10 bases remaining between them. In nucleotides, the CDR3 is TGTGCCAGCAGAGGGGGGGCTAATGAGCAGTTCTTC. Its translation is CASRGGANEQFF.

The rearrangement links TRBV5-6 to TRBJ2-6; possible D gene TRBD1, 6 bases. The ends were cut back, 6 bases at V and 0 bases at J, with 22 bases in the middle. Germline V gives CDR1 SGHDT, CDR2 YYEEEE. The CDR3 spans 19 residues. This chain's CDR3 is CASIKLWGRGSSGANVLTF. CDR3 sequence (DNA): TGTGCCAGCATTAAACTTTGGGGCAGGGGCTCCTCTGGGGCCAACGTCCTGACTTTC.

The chain has TRBV5-4 and TRBJ2-5; 7 bases are a match to TRBD1. CDR3 length: 14 residues. J was trimmed by 3 bases and V by 4 bases; bases with no gene match: 6. The germline CDR1 and CDR2 sequences are SGHNT and YYREEE (reference sequence). DNA of the CDR3: TGTGCCAGCAGCCGCGGACAGGAGGAAGAGACCCAGTACTTC. Encoded protein: CASSRGQEEETQYF.

The genes are TRBV5-4 and TRBJ2-1; D may be TRBD1 or TRBD2 (5 bases each). This CDR3 has 16 residues. V was clipped by 4 bases and J by 4 bases, with 18 bases between them. From germline, CDR1 is SGHNT and CDR2 YYREEE (reference sequence). Here the CDR3 reads CASSRDGAAPYNEQFF. The CDR3 DNA reads TGTGCCAGCAGCCGTGACGGGGCGGCTCCTTACAATGAGCAGTTCTTC.

This chain joins TRBV6-5 and TRBJ2-5; 7 bases align to TRBD1. This CDR3 is 16 amino acids long. CDR1 MNHEY and CDR2 SVGAGI come from the germline V gene. Trimming cost V 0 bases and J 3 bases; bases outside gene matches: 7. CDR3 region: CASSYSSGGLKETQYF. The DNA for the CDR3 is TGTGCCAGCAGTTACTCTTCAGGGGGTCTTAAAGAGACCCAGTACTTC.

V and J are TRBV5-8 and TRBJ1-4, with TRBD1 matching 10 bases. Germline CDR1 reads SGHTS; CDR2 reads YDEGEE. The CDR3 has 18 amino acids. V shed 6 bases and J 0 bases; nucleotides not matched to a gene: 11. CDR3 in DNA: TGTGCCAGCACCGACGACAGGGGGCGCGGAGCAACTAATGAAAAACTGTTTTTT. Translating gives CASTDDRGRGATNEKLFF.

This chain connects TRBV28 to TRBJ2-7; 8 bases map to TRBD2. Unmatched junction bases numbered 6, after V lost 6 bases and J lost 2 bases. Germline V CDR1 and CDR2: MDHEN, SYDVKM. The length of the CDR3 is 14 residues. CDR3: CASSLQRGPYEQYF. DNA of the CDR3: TGTGCCAGCAGCCTCCAGCGGGGGCCCTACGAGCAGTACTTC.

This rearrangement joins TRBV14 to TRBJ2-5; D possibly corresponds to TRBD2 (6 bases). The CDR3 extends over 12 amino acids. Trimming left V 4 bases short and J 3 bases short, with 6 bases between. CDR1 is SGHDN, CDR2 FVKESK, per germline. CDR3 residues: CASSRGEETQYF. The CDR3 DNA is TGTGCCAGCAGCCGCGGGGAAGAGACCCAGTACTTC.

This rearrangement joins TRBV9 to TRBJ2-3, with 7 bases matching TRBD1. J gave up 0 bases and V 4 bases, and 17 bases lay outside the gene matches. The germline V gene has CDR1 SGDLS and CDR2 YYNGEE. This CDR3 comprises 19 residues. The CDR3 nucleotides read TGTGCCAGCAGCCCGGCCCGGGACAGAGGGGCTACTAGCACAGATACGCAGTATTTT. It specifies CASSPARDRGATSTDTQYF.

The gene calls are TRBV14 and TRBJ1-2; D is undetermined. Per germline, CDR1 SGHDN and CDR2 FVKESK. CDR3 size: 20 residues. The V gene lost 0 bases and the J gene lost 2 bases, with 25 bases spanning the gap. Written as DNA, the CDR3 is TGTGCCAGCAGCCAAGAAGCAAGAGAGGATTACAGTATTCTAAACTATGGCTACACCTTC. Residues: CASSQEAREDYSILNYGYTF.

J is TRBJ2-1 and V is TRBV6-5; 9 bases align to TRBD1. Germline V CDR1 and CDR2: MNHEY, SVGAGI. V dropped 6 bases and J dropped 1; count of bases not matched to a gene: 4. The CDR3 extends over 15 amino acids. The CDR3 sequence: CASSPDRGSYNEQFF. CDR3 sequence (DNA): TGTGCCAGCAGCCCAGACAGGGGGTCCTACAATGAGCAGTTCTTC.

This rearrangement joins TRBV11-2 to TRBJ1-2; maybe TRBD1 (6 bases). This CDR3 is 13 amino acids long. Germline CDR1 is SGHAT and CDR2 is FQNNGV. The V gene lost 1 base and the J gene lost 5 bases, with 8 bases spanning the gap. CDR3 loop: CASSLVGGYGYTF. CDR3 bases: TGTGCCAGCAGCTTAGTAGGGGGTTATGGCTACACCTTC.

This chain uses TRBV6-5 with TRBJ1-2; TRBD1 matches 8 bases. Germline assignment: CDR1 MNHEY and CDR2 SVGAGI. The CDR3 is 14 amino acids. V lost 6 bases and J lost 1; bases outside the gene matches: 4. The CDR3, as DNA: TGTGCCAGCAGACAGGGGGAACTTAACTATGGCTACACCTTC. Translating gives CASRQGELNYGYTF.

The J gene is TRBJ2-2, the V gene TRBV11-2; D gene uncertain. This CDR3 region has 16 residues. Trimming took off 0 bases at V and 3 bases at J, with 11 bases between the two ends. CDR1 is SGHAT and CDR2 is FQNNGV in the germline V gene. Here the CDR3 DNA reads TGTGCCAGCAGCTTAGATTGGTGGGTGTACACCGGGGAGCTGTTTTTT. Amino acids: CASSLDWWVYTGELFF. The variable domain in full, completed from reference TRBV11-2 and TRBJ2-2, reads EAGVAQSPRYKIIEKRQSVAFWCNPISGHATLYWYQQILGQGPKLLIQFQNNGVVDDSQLPKDRFSAERLKGVDSTLKIQPAKLEDSAVYLCASSLDWWVYTGELFFGEGSRLTVL.

The rearrangement links TRBV28 to TRBJ2-2; no firm D call. Germline V CDR1 and CDR2: MDHEN, SYDVKM. CDR3 length: 16 residues. Trimming removed 3 bases from V and 7 bases from J, with 18 bases in between. The CDR3 region has the DNA TGTGCCAGCAGTTTGGTGTTCGGGCTAGGTATCGGGGAGCTGTTTTTT. This sequence encodes CASSLVFGLGIGELFF.